This T cell receptor (beta chain) was obtained from a study of blood T cell repertoires in COVID-19 (dated by TCRdb to the early 2020s). About the investigation overall: The collaborator samples originated in the United States, Italy and Spain and spanned the acute and convalescent phases of COVID-19. The material from the prospective study consisted of cDNA or gDNA derived from T cells, B-cell-depleted T cells, or PBMCs. Subjects who had been exposed to COVID-19, were actively infected with it, or had recovered from it provided the deeply sampled blood TCRbeta repertoires that made up the dataset. A freely available public database, intended as a resource for researchers studying the immune response to SARS-CoV-2, is where the repertoires were released. The samples were drawn from the first 160 participants of the ongoing ImmuneRACE study and from under 1,500 subjects provided by 6 global collaborators. The sample metadata nearly always contained a de-identified subject ID, COVID-19 status, age in years and sex. Where available, HLA class I and class II types were taken from metadata supplied by the sample provider and were not determined by assay-based typing.

Comments on this clone: Its antigen is unknown. No much larger clone is present one base from it, and per-base qualities are unavailable.

The immunoSEQ Assay, a bias-controlled multiplex PCR, was used to amplify TCRbeta CDR3 regions from genomic DNA. As for how the authors treated the data: Nucleated cell counts per sample were estimated from amplification of reference gene primers within the assay. To quantify the absolute abundance of each unique TCRbeta CDR3 rearrangement, sequence reads were collapsed and filtered. For each sample, productive Simpson clonality was calculated by taking the square root of Simpson's diversity index across productive rearrangements. TCRdb carries this immuneACCESS record with in-frame sequences only. Its versions omit some clonotypes, under half of them owing to an unresolved V gene in the studies checked, with the rest unexplained. V, J and clone size are those of that table, while D and trimming were read from the DNA. Here the sample has some 140,000 clones; roughly 85% occur a single time. 3% to 4.5% of the sample rests with the top ten.

What the work shows at the level of the full study, not this receptor alone: How much clinical and demographic metadata was included differed by source and by participant, and the metadata was provided uncurated.

The CDR3 runs 14 residues from the cysteine to the phenylalanine. Here the CDR3 DNA is all that survives: 42 bases in frame from base 1. CDR1 and CDR2, per the germline V gene, are MNHEY and SVGAGI. V is cut back by 4 bases and J by 7 bases, with 7 bases in the junction unmatched. Each collaborating institution followed its own protocols to collect whole blood in K2EDTA tubes. For TCRbeta analysis, collaborators shipped samples in one of three forms: frozen whole blood, isolated PBMCs, or DNA extracted from either of those sample types. The material sequenced was peripheral blood. The V and J genes are TRBV6-5 and TRBJ2-1; the junction holds 7 bases that match TRBD1. The receptor comes from a man aged 55 to 70 with acute or convalescent COVID-19. The CDR3 amino acid sequence is: CASSSPTGFNEQFF. DNA sequence: TGTGCCAGCAGTTCGCCGACAGGGTTTAATGAGCAGTTCTTC.